This passage covers 32 T cell receptor beta chains from one sample sequenced in a study of cytomegalovirus exposure and HLA in healthy donors. The PCR was carried out with 60 Vbeta primers and 13 Jbeta primers. Sequencing was performed with immunoSEQ multiplex PCR; in TCRdb, only in-frame clones are kept and a portion is missing. The data contain 150,000 to 200,000 clones, roughly 73% of them seen just once; the ten biggest clones take up around 3.1%. The sample taken for sequencing was PBMCs. The receptors come from a female donor in good health and CMV-seronegative.

A word on this clone: This CDR3 is also generated by other DNA sequences in the sample. The chain has TRBV28 and TRBJ2-3, with no clear D. Looked up from germline, CDR1 is MDHEN and CDR2 is SYDVKM. Trimming shortened V by 1 base and J by 0 bases, and 5 bases separated the two germline ends. CDR3 length: 14 residues. CDR3 bases: TGTGCCAGCAGTTTATCCGGTAGCACAGATACGCAGTATTTT. This translates into CASSLSGSTDTQYF.

The rearrangement joins TRBV18 to TRBJ2-5; D possibly corresponds to TRBD1 (5 bases). This CDR3 comprises 15 residues. V was shortened by 2 bases and J by 5 bases, with 15 bases between the two germline ends. Per germline, CDR1 KGHSH and CDR2 LQKENI. In DNA form, the CDR3 reads TGTGCCAGCTCACCAGAACAGGTCACAAGGGAGACCCAGTACTTC. Translating it yields CASSPEQVTRETQYF.

This clone was found a few times. The V and J genes are TRBV7-9 and TRBJ2-3; 7 positions agree with TRBD1. Germline loops: CDR1 SEHNR, CDR2 FQNEAQ (reference sequence). CDR3 length equals 16 residues. The ends lost 5 bases at V and 3 bases at J; junction bases unmatched: 11. The CDR3 spells CASSPPPGQLTDTQYF. CDR3 coding DNA: TGTGCCAGCAGCCCCCCCCCGGGACAGCTAACAGATACGCAGTATTTT.

This clone was picked up a small number of times. V gene TRBV2 combines with J gene TRBJ2-1, with D perhaps matching TRBD1 (6 bases). The CDR3 loop spans 15 amino acids. Germline V CDR1 and CDR2: SNHLY, FYNNEI. V lost 1 base to trimming and J lost 2 bases, with 9 bases between them. This CDR3 is CASSEGGHTYNEQFF. CDR3 DNA sequence: TGTGCCAGCAGTGAAGGGGGACACACCTACAATGAGCAGTTCTTC.

The rearrangement uses TRBV7-2 and TRBJ2-1, with D perhaps TRBD1 (6 bases). Trimming stripped 6 bases from V and 4 bases from J, with 19 bases between. The CDR3 contains 16 residues. CDR1 SGHTA and CDR2 FQGNSA come from the germline V gene. CDR3 nucleotide sequence: TGTGCCAGCAGGGCTAGGGGACAAAGGCTATACAATGAGCAGTTCTTC. Its protein product is CASRARGQRLYNEQFF.

Written as DNA, the CDR3 is TGTGCCAGCAGTTCCTACACTGAAGCTTTCTTT. Translating it yields CASSSYTEAFF. V is TRBV6-6 and J is TRBJ1-1; D is uncertain. This CDR3 contains 11 residues. Germline V CDR1 and CDR2: MNHNY, SVGAGI (reference sequence). Trimming took off 4 bases at V and 3 bases at J, with 3 bases between the two ends.

The chain has TRBV4-3 and TRBJ2-7, with a possible D match to TRBD2 (5 bases). The V end lost 0 bases, the J end lost 2 bases, and 14 bases lay between the germline ends. Germline CDR1 LGHNA, CDR2 YSLEER. This CDR3 comprises 16 residues. CDR3 DNA: TGCGCCAGCAGCCAAGATCCGGGATATTCCCCCTACGAGCAGTACTTC. Its protein is CASSQDPGYSPYEQYF.

CDR3 region: CAWSRLAGGTDTQYF. CDR3 DNA: TGTGCCTGGAGCCGGCTAGCGGGGGGTACAGATACGCAGTATTTT. V usage is TRBV30 and J usage is TRBJ2-3; 11 bases agree with TRBD2. The germline gives CDR1 GTSNPN, CDR2 SVGIG (reference sequence). The CDR3 length is 15 residues. V dropped 3 bases and J dropped 3; count of bases not matched to a gene: 5. The full variable domain, in which reference TRBV30 and TRBJ2-3 provide the parts outside the CDR3, is SQTIHQWPATLVQPVGSPLSLECTVEGTSNPNLYWYRQAAGRGLQLLFYSVGIGQISSEVPQNLSASRPQDRQFILSSKKLLLSDSGFYLCAWSRLAGGTDTQYFGPGTRLTVL.

On this clone itself: This same CDR3 is encoded by further DNA sequences in the sample. The chain couples TRBV28 to TRBJ2-7; possible D gene TRBD2, 7 bases. The CDR3 sequence is 14 residues long. Germline loops: CDR1 MDHEN, CDR2 SYDVKM. Trimming removed 2 bases from V and 1 base from J, with 9 bases in between. CDR3: CASSLGGASYEQYF. In nucleotides, the CDR3 is TGTGCCAGCAGTTTAGGGGGGGCGTCCTACGAGCAGTACTTC.

V is TRBV18 and J is TRBJ2-5; 13 nucleotides match TRBD2. V gave up 6 bases and J gave up 1 base; unmatched junction bases: 11. The germline gives CDR1 KGHSH, CDR2 LQKENI. The CDR3 is 18 amino acids. The CDR3 sequence: CASSPGLAGRGGQETQYF. The CDR3 DNA reads as TGTGCCAGCTCCCCGGGACTAGCGGGAAGAGGAGGCCAAGAGACCCAGTACTTC.

The gene calls are TRBV9 and TRBJ2-3; the D gene is possibly TRBD2 (5 bases). The CDR3 extends over 15 amino acids. V was pared by 1 base and J by 0 bases, with 9 bases between. Germline V CDR1 and CDR2: SGDLS, YYNGEE. CDR3 DNA: TGTGCCAGCAGCGTAAGGTGGACTAGCACAGATACGCAGTATTTT. This codes for CASSVRWTSTDTQYF. Based on the CDR3 plus reference TRBV9 and TRBJ2-3, the full variable domain is DSGVTQTPKHLITATGQRVTLRCSPRSGDLSVYWYQQSLDQGLQFLIQYYNGEERAKGNILERFSAQQFPDLHSELNLSSLELGDSALYFCASSVRWTSTDTQYFGPGTRLTVL.

V and J are TRBV7-7 and TRBJ2-3; 9 nucleotides line up with TRBD1. Germline lookup yields CDR1 SSHAT and CDR2 FNYEAQ (reference sequence). With 3 bases clipped from V and 2 bases from J, the junction kept 3 bases outside the gene matches. The CDR3 is 15 amino acids. The CDR3 coding sequence is TGTGCCAGCAGCTTGACAGGGGGGGTCACAGATACGCAGTATTTT. It translates to CASSLTGGVTDTQYF.

The rearrangement joins TRBV28 to TRBJ1-2; 8 bases map to TRBD1. The V segment lost 4 bases and the J segment 8 bases; nucleotides outside the gene matches: 3. CDR1 MDHEN and CDR2 SYDVKM come from the germline V gene. This CDR3 contains 12 residues. CDR3: CASSSGGSGYTF. The CDR3 DNA sequence: TGTGCCAGCAGTTCAGGGGGCTCGGGCTACACCTTC.

This clone occurred a few times. The rearrangement links TRBV19 to TRBJ2-7, with 11 bases fitting TRBD2. The J segment lost 2 bases and the V segment lost 6 bases, leaving 9 bases of the junction unmatched. The CDR3 consists of 16 residues. Germline-derived CDR1 and CDR2 are LNHDA and SQIVND (reference sequence). Here the CDR3 DNA reads TGTGCCAGTAGCCACCTACTAGCGGGAGATGCCTACGAGCAGTACTTC. It specifies CASSHLLAGDAYEQYF. Full variable domain (missing parts from reference TRBV19 and TRBJ2-7): DGGITQSPKYLFRKEGQNVTLSCEQNLNHDAMYWYRQDPGQGLRLIYYSQIVNDFQKGDIAEGYSVSREKKESFPLTVTSAQKNPTAFYLCASSHLLAGDAYEQYFGPGTRLTVT.

CDR3 bases: TGTGCCAGCAGCCCGCGGGGGGAGAAAGTCGGTGAAGCTTTCTTT. Protein sequence: CASSPRGEKVGEAFF. The genes are TRBV28 and TRBJ1-1, with D perhaps matching TRBD1 (5 bases). The germline V and J ends were trimmed by 6 bases and 7 bases, with 21 bases remaining between them. Germline V gene data show CDR1 as MDHEN and CDR2 as SYDVKM. This CDR3 region has 15 residues.

The chain links TRBV21-1 to TRBJ2-5; no check of the table's D call, TRBD2, against the DNA was made. TRBV21-1 is shown as a pseudogene. The CDR3 sequence is 12 residues long. The CDR3 is CASLNGRETQYF. The CDR3 DNA reads TGTGCCAGTCTTAATGGGAGAGAGACCCAGTACTTC.

In its sample, this clone was seen a few times. The chain has TRBV7-9 and TRBJ2-5, with D unclear. This CDR3 comprises 14 residues. With 1 base removed from V and 5 bases from J, the gap between germline ends came to 11 bases. Germline V gene data show CDR1 as SEHNR and CDR2 as FQNEAQ (reference sequence). The CDR3 here is CASSLGLTFETQYF. The CDR3 DNA is TGTGCCAGCAGCTTAGGTCTTACTTTTGAGACCCAGTACTTC.

The chain links TRBV5-4 to TRBJ2-3; 12 nucleotides align to TRBD2. Germline V gene sequence: CDR1 SGHNT, CDR2 YYREEE (reference sequence). The CDR3 contains 18 residues. V dropped 0 bases and J dropped 0; count of bases not matched to a gene: 5. CDR3 in DNA: TGTGCCAGCAGCTTGGGACTAGCGGGGGATACTAGCACAGATACGCAGTATTTT. Translation: CASSLGLAGDTSTDTQYF.

The V gene is TRBV18, the J gene TRBJ1-1, with D maybe TRBD1 (6 bases). The CDR3 is 17 amino acids. Germline V gene data show CDR1 as KGHSH and CDR2 as LQKENI. The V end was cut by 3 bases, the J end by 1 base, with 18 bases between. The CDR3 sequence: CASSPIISTGGNTEAFF. In nucleotides, the CDR3 is TGTGCCAGCTCACCTATTATCTCGACAGGAGGGAACACTGAAGCTTTCTTT.

V and J are TRBV7-3 and TRBJ2-2, with 8 bases identical to TRBD1. In germline, CDR1 is SGHTA, CDR2 FQGTGA. Losses at the gene ends were 5 bases for V and 2 bases for J; bases not matched to a gene: 4. CDR3 length: 15 residues. CDR3 coding DNA: TGTGCCAGCAGCCTTGGGACAGGCAACACCGGGGAGCTGTTTTTT. It specifies CASSLGTGNTGELFF.

V is TRBV10-3 and J is TRBJ2-5; perhaps TRBD2 as D (6 bases). V lost 2 bases and J 1 base, leaving 14 bases between the germline ends. The CDR3 has 16 residues. Germline loops: CDR1 ENHRY, CDR2 SYGVKD. The CDR3 coding sequence is TGTGCCATCAGTGAGGCGGGGAAGACCTCCCAAGAGACCCAGTACTTC. As protein: CAISEAGKTSQETQYF.

V usage is TRBV5-6 and J usage is TRBJ1-5; 7 bases line up with TRBD1. Per germline, CDR1 SGHDT and CDR2 YYEEEE. The CDR3 is made up of 15 amino acids. The ends lost 4 bases at V and 2 bases at J; junction bases unmatched: 6. The CDR3 DNA is TGTGCCAGCAGCGGAACTGGGACAGGCAATCAGCCCCAGCATTTT. Its translation: CASSGTGTGNQPQHF.

The chain uses TRBV11-2 and TRBJ2-5, with TRBD2 matching over 9 bases. Trimming took 0 bases from V and 4 from J; bases not matched to a gene: 9. CDR3 length: 17 residues. The germline gives CDR1 SGHAT, CDR2 FQNNGV. The CDR3 loop reads CASSLDRGSGSTETQYF. CDR3 in DNA: TGTGCCAGCAGCTTAGATCGCGGTAGCGGGAGTACAGAGACCCAGTACTTC. Using reference TRBV11-2 and TRBJ2-5 for the parts outside the CDR3, the full variable domain is EAGVAQSPRYKIIEKRQSVAFWCNPISGHATLYWYQQILGQGPKLLIQFQNNGVVDDSQLPKDRFSAERLKGVDSTLKIQPAKLEDSAVYLCASSLDRGSGSTETQYFGPGTRLLVL.

The CDR3 sequence is CASSLDRAGEQYF. CDR3 coding DNA: TGCGCCAGCAGCTTGGACAGGGCTGGCGAGCAGTACTTC. The rearrangement uses TRBV5-1 and TRBJ2-7, with D perhaps matching TRBD1 (6 bases). V dropped 0 bases and J dropped 6 bases, with 10 bases sitting between them. The CDR3 is 13 residues long. CDR1 is SGHRS and CDR2 is YFSETQ in the germline V gene. The full variable domain, rest sourced from reference TRBV5-1 and TRBJ2-7, is KAGVTQTPRYLIKTRGQQVTLSCSPISGHRSVSWYQQTPGQGLQFLFEYFSETQRNKGNFPGRFSGRQFSNSRSEMNVSTLELGDSALYLCASSLDRAGEQYFGPGTRLTVT.

J is TRBJ2-5 and V is TRBV9; 12 nucleotides align to TRBD2. The germline gives CDR1 SGDLS, CDR2 YYNGEE. V trimming: 4 bases; J trimming: 5 bases; junction bases outside the gene matches: 12. The CDR3 consists of 17 residues. The CDR3 is CASSPLGLAGGAETQYF. The CDR3 bases are TGTGCCAGCAGCCCCCTCGGGCTAGCGGGAGGGGCTGAGACCCAGTACTTC.

This chain links TRBV27 with TRBJ1-1; 7 bases align to TRBD1. Germline V lookup: CDR1 MNHEY, CDR2 SMNVEV (reference sequence). With 0 bases clipped from V and 5 bases from J, the junction kept 6 bases outside the gene matches. The CDR3 extends over 15 amino acids. CDR3 in amino acids: CASSLSRGGWTEAFF. As DNA, the CDR3 is TGTGCCAGCAGTTTATCCAGAGGGGGCTGGACTGAAGCTTTCTTT.

CDR3 sequence (DNA): TGTGCCAGCAGCAGATATGGGACAGGATTTAACACCGGGGAGCTGTTTTTT. Encoded protein: CASSRYGTGFNTGELFF. The gene calls are TRBV11-2 and TRBJ2-2; 8 bases map to TRBD1. The J segment lost 2 bases and the V segment lost 5 bases, leaving 10 bases of the junction unmatched. This CDR3 is 17 amino acids long. CDR1 and CDR2 from the germline V gene are SGHAT and FQNNGV.

The chain uses TRBV9 and TRBJ2-3, with 9 bases fitting TRBD2. CDR3 length: 14 residues. Trimming at V came to 5 bases and at J to 2 bases, leaving 3 bases not matched to a gene. Per germline, CDR1 SGDLS and CDR2 YYNGEE. The CDR3 region has the DNA TGTGCCAGCAGTCGGACTAGCGACACAGATACGCAGTATTTT. This encodes CASSRTSDTDTQYF.

The chain has TRBV9 and TRBJ1-3; 8 bases match TRBD1. Per germline, CDR1 SGDLS and CDR2 YYNGEE. After removal of 0 bases from V and 3 bases from J, the junction contained 5 bases not matched to a gene. The CDR3 has 16 amino acids. This CDR3 is CASSVAGQGDGNTIYF. The CDR3 DNA sequence: TGTGCCAGCAGCGTAGCTGGACAGGGTGATGGAAACACCATATATTTT.

The V and J genes are TRBV19 and TRBJ2-7; D is undetermined. V shed 7 bases and J shed 7 bases, with 20 bases lying between them. The germline V gene has CDR1 LNHDA and CDR2 SQIVND (reference sequence). The CDR3 length is 14 residues. Written as DNA, the CDR3 is TGTGCCAGTAAAGGTTGGAGTTCTACGGTGGAGCAGTACTTC. Translated, it gives CASKGWSSTVEQYF. The complete variable domain, with remaining parts taken from reference TRBV19 and TRBJ2-7, reads DGGITQSPKYLFRKEGQNVTLSCEQNLNHDAMYWYRQDPGQGLRLIYYSQIVNDFQKGDIAEGYSVSREKKESFPLTVTSAQKNPTAFYLCASKGWSSTVEQYFGPGTRLTVT.

This sequence joins TRBV6-1 and TRBJ2-3, with D possibly matching TRBD1 (6 bases). The V and J ends lost 3 bases and 4 bases respectively, with 17 bases between them. Per the germline V gene, CDR1 is MNHNS and CDR2 is SASEGT. There are 16 residues in the CDR3. CDR3 sequence (DNA): TGTGCCAGCAGTGAGGGGGCGCGCTCAGAGTCAGATACGCAGTATTTT. Its translation: CASSEGARSESDTQYF.

The V call is TRBV2, the J call TRBJ2-1; maybe TRBD1 (6 bases). The CDR3 is 14 residues long. V was cut by 7 bases and J by 5 bases, with 15 bases left in between. CDR1 is SNHLY and CDR2 is FYNNEI in the germline V gene. CDR3 protein: CASILWGTNNEQFF. CDR3 nucleotides: TGTGCCAGCATCTTGTGGGGGACAAACAATGAGCAGTTCTTC.